These 14 T cell receptor beta chains originate from one sample sequenced in a study of T-cell memory formation after mild COVID-19. TCRdb reanalysed the 5' RACE reads using MiXCR and keeps one entry per CDR3 protein. This repertoire shows fewer than 35,000 distinct CDR3 sequences, 16% found once; its top ten account for just over 1.4%. Sequencing was done on a sample of PBMCs or a T cell subset sorted from them (not recorded which). All receptors come from an adult who had mild COVID-19 (a few samples of this study predate the infection). Cell type and time point are not known.

This clonotype was counted at least ten times. The chain combines TRBV12-3 or TRBV12-4 with TRBJ2-7; no firm D call. Trimming cost V 4 bases and J 4 bases, with 8 bases left between them. The CDR3 consists of 12 residues. CDR3 sequence: CASSSDNYEQYF. Written as DNA, the CDR3 is TGTGCCAGCAGTTCTGACAATTACGAGCAGTACTTC.

This clonotype was seen many times. The genes are TRBV11-3 and TRBJ2-1; D ambiguous. V lost 2 bases and J lost 8, with 10 bases in between. This CDR3 spans 13 amino acids. Germline CDR1 reads SGHNT; CDR2 reads YENEEA. CDR3 coding DNA: TGTGCCAGCAGCTTATTGCTTCAGGATGAGCAGTTCTTC. It yields the protein CASSLLLQDEQFF.

The chain recombines TRBV5-1 with TRBJ1-4, with a tentative D call TRBD1 (5 bases). This CDR3 has 14 residues. Germline loops: CDR1 SGHRS, CDR2 YFSETQ. The ends were cut back, 0 bases at V and 6 bases at J, with 9 bases in the middle. The CDR3 sequence is CASSLGQGDEKLFF. The CDR3 DNA follows: TGCGCCAGCAGCTTGGGGCAGGGCGATGAAAAACTGTTTTTT.

This clonotype has just a few counts. The chain has TRBV18 and TRBJ2-7; D gene uncertain. The V gene's germline CDR1 is KGHSH and CDR2 LQKENI. The V gene lost 3 bases and the J gene lost 0 bases, with 6 bases spanning the gap. CDR3 size: 13 residues. CDR3 amino acids: CASSPDASYEQYF. CDR3 nucleotide sequence: TGTGCCAGCTCACCGGATGCCTCCTACGAGCAGTACTTC.

This clonotype was seen at least ten times. This chain uses TRBV6-6 with TRBJ2-1, with 13 bases matching TRBD2. Germline lookup yields CDR1 MNHNY and CDR2 SVGAGI (reference sequence). The CDR3 runs to 14 residues. V lost 5 bases to trimming and J lost 8 bases; unmatched junction nucleotides: 3. The CDR3 is CASSHGLAGDEQFF. For the CDR3, the DNA is TGTGCCAGCAGTCACGGACTAGCGGGAGATGAGCAGTTCTTC.

This clonotype was seen repeatedly, ten times or more. The V call is TRBV6-6, the J call TRBJ1-3; tentative D call: TRBD1 (5 bases). This CDR3 has 16 amino acids. Per the germline V gene, CDR1 is MNHNY and CDR2 is SVGAGI (reference sequence). V shed 2 bases and J shed 0 bases, with 11 bases lying between them. The CDR3 region is CASSYSGAPSGNTIYF. In nucleotides, the CDR3 is TGTGCCAGCAGTTACAGTGGGGCCCCCTCTGGAAACACCATATATTTT.

The V and J genes are TRBV27 and TRBJ2-3, with 8 bases fitting TRBD2. V was clipped by 10 bases and J by 0 bases; unmatched bases: 12. The CDR3 length is 16 residues. From germline, CDR1 is MNHEY and CDR2 SMNVEV (reference sequence). The CDR3 bases are TGTGCCACCTGCCCCCGGCTAGCGGGCAGCACAGATACGCAGTATTTT. This encodes CATCPRLAGSTDTQYF.

This clonotype showed up many times. V usage is TRBV11-3 and J usage is TRBJ1-2, with a weak D call TRBD1 (5 bases). The V gene lost 5 bases and the J gene lost 2 bases, with 12 bases spanning the gap. Germline lookup yields CDR1 SGHNT and CDR2 YENEEA. The CDR3 loop spans 14 amino acids. CDR3 nucleotide sequence: TGTGCCAGCAGCCCCCATTCAGGGAACTATGGCTACACCTTC. Its translation is CASSPHSGNYGYTF. Using reference TRBV11-3 and TRBJ1-2 for the parts outside the CDR3, the full variable domain is EAGVVQSPRYKIIEKKQPVAFWCNPISGHNTLYWYLQNLGQGPELLIRYENEEAVDDSQLPKDRFSAERLKGVDSTLKIQPAELGDSAVYLCASSPHSGNYGYTFGSGTRLTVV.

The CDR3 bases are TGCGCCAGCAGCCAATCCTCTCTCGGGAACACTGAAGCTTTCTTT. Its translation is CASSQSSLGNTEAFF. This chain joins TRBV4-1 and TRBJ1-1; D is unresolved. The CDR3 is 15 amino acids. The germline gives CDR1 MGHRA, CDR2 YSYEKL. Trimming cost V 2 bases and J 1 base, with 11 bases left between them.

This chain connects TRBV12-3 or TRBV12-4 to TRBJ1-1, with TRBD1 as a possible D gene (6 bases). V lost 7 bases to trimming and J lost 5 bases, with 11 bases between them. The CDR3 is made up of 12 amino acids. The CDR3 reads CASIQGGTEAFF. Written as DNA, the CDR3 is TGTGCCAGCATACAGGGAGGTACTGAAGCTTTCTTT.

The V call is TRBV5-1, the J call TRBJ2-5, with D unresolved. The germline CDR1 and CDR2 sequences are SGHRS and YFSETQ. Trimming shortened V by 4 bases and J by 3 bases, and 16 bases separated the two germline ends. This CDR3 spans 15 amino acids. The CDR3 reads CASSALGSEEETQYF. Here the CDR3 DNA reads TGCGCCAGCAGCGCCCTAGGGTCTGAGGAAGAGACCCAGTACTTC.

This clonotype was seen more than once but under ten times. The rearrangement links TRBV6-2 or TRBV6-3 to TRBJ2-7; D remains unclear. In germline, CDR1 is MNHEY, CDR2 SVGEGT. CDR3 length: 16 residues. Trimming pared 5 bases from V and 0 bases from J, leaving 17 bases between. CDR3 DNA sequence: TGTGCCAGCAGTGACCTCCGACGGGCCAGCTCCTACGAGCAGTACTTC. Encoded protein: CASSDLRRASSYEQYF.

This clonotype was observed a handful of times. V and J are TRBV6-5 and TRBJ1-2, with D possibly being TRBD1 (5 bases). Deletions cut 4 bases from V and 14 bases from J, with 17 bases between. The CDR3 loop spans 12 amino acids. CDR1 and CDR2 from the germline V gene are MNHEY and SVGAGI. The CDR3 nucleotides are TGTGCCAGCAGTTCCAATGAGGGGCCTGAGACCTTC. Protein product: CASSSNEGPETF.

This clonotype occurred many times. This chain links TRBV6-1 with TRBJ2-7; D is unclear. Germline V gene data show CDR1 as MNHNS and CDR2 as SASEGT. V lost 10 bases, J lost 2 bases, and 15 bases lay in between. The CDR3 consists of 13 residues. The CDR3 region is CATEDGFTYEQYF. CDR3 sequence (DNA): TGTGCCACCGAGGACGGTTTTACCTACGAGCAGTACTTC.